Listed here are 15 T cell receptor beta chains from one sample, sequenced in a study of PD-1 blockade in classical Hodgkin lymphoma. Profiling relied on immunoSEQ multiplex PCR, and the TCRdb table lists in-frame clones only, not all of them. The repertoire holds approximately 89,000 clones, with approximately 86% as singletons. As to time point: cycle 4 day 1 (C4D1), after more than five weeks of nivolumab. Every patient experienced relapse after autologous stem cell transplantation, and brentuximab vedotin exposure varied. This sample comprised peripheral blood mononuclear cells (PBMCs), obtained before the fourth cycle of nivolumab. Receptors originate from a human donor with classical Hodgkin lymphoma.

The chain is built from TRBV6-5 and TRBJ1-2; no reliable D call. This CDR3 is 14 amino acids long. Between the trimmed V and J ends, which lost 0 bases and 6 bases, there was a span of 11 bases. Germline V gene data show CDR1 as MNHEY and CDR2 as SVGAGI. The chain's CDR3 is CASSYSQMLNGYTF. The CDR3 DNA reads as TGTGCCAGCAGTTACTCCCAGATGCTAAATGGCTACACCTTC.

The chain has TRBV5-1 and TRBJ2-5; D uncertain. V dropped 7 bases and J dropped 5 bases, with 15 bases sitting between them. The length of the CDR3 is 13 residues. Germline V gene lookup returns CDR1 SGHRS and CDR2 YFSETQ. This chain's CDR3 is CASARSPEETQYF. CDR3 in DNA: TGCGCCAGCGCCCGATCCCCTGAGGAGACCCAGTACTTC.

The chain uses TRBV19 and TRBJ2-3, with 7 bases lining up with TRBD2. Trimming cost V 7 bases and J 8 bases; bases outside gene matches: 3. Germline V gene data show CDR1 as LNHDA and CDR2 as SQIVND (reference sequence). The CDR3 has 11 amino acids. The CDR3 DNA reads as TGTGCCAGTATTTGGGGGGGTACGCAGTATTTT. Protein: CASIWGGTQYF.

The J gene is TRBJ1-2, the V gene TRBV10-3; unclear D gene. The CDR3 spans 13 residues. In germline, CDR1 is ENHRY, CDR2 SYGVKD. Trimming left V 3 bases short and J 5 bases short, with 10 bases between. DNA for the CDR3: TGTGCCATCAGTGACAAGGGTGGGTATGGCTACACCTTC. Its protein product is CAISDKGGYGYTF.

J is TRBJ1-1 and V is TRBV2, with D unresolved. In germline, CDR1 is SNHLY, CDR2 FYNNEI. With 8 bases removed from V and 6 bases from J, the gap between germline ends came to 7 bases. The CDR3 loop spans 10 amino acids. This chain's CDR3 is CASSTAEAFF. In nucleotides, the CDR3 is TGTGCCAGCTCGACGGCTGAAGCTTTCTTT.

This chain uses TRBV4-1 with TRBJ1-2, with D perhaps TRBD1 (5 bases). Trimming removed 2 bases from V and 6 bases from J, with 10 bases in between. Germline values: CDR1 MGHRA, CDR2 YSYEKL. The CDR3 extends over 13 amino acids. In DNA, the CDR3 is TGCGCCAGCAGCCAACGCGGGGGGGATGGCTACACCTTC. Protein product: CASSQRGGDGYTF.

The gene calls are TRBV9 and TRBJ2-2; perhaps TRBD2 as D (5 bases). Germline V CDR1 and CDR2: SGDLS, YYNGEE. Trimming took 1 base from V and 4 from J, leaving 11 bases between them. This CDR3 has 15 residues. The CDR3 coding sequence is TGTGCCAGCAGCGTAACCCCGGGGATCACCGGGGAGCTGTTTTTT. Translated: CASSVTPGITGELFF.

Written as DNA, the CDR3 is TGTGCCACCAGACGCTTTGAGGGCTACGAGCAGTACTTC. Protein: CATRRFEGYEQYF. This chain links TRBV2 with TRBJ2-7; D is possibly TRBD2 (5 bases). Germline values: CDR1 SNHLY, CDR2 FYNNEI. This CDR3 comprises 13 residues. The ends were cut back, 10 bases at V and 3 bases at J, with 16 bases in the middle.

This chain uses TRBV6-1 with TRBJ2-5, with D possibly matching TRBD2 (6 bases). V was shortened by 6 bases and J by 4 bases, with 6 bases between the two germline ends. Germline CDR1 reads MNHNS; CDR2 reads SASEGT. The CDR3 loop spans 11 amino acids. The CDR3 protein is CASRGGETQYF. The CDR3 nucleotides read TGTGCCAGCAGGGGGGGAGAGACCCAGTACTTC.

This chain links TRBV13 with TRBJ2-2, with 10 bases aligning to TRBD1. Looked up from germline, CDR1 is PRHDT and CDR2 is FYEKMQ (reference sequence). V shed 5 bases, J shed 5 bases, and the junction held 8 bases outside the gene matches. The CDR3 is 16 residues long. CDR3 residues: CASSTSDRGRTGELFF. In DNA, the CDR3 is TGTGCCAGCAGCACCTCGGACAGGGGGAGAACCGGGGAGCTGTTTTTT.

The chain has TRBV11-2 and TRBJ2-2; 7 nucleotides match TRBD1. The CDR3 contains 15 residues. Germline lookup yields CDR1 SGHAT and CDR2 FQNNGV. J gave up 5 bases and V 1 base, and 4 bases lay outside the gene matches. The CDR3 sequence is CASSLVTGETGELFF. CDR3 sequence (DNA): TGTGCCAGCAGCTTAGTCACAGGGGAGACCGGGGAGCTGTTTTTT.

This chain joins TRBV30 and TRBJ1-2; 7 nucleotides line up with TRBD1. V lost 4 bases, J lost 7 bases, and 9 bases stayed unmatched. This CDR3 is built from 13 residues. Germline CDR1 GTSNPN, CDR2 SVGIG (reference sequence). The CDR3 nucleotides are TGTGCCTGGACCCCTCCAGGGGGACGTGGCTACACCTTC. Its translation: CAWTPPGGRGYTF.

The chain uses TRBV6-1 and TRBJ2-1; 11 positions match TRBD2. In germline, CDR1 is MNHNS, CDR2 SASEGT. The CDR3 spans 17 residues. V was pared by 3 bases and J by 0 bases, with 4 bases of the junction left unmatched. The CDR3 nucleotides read TGTGCCAGCAGTGACCCTAGCGGGAGGAGCTCCTACAATGAGCAGTTCTTC. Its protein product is CASSDPSGRSSYNEQFF.

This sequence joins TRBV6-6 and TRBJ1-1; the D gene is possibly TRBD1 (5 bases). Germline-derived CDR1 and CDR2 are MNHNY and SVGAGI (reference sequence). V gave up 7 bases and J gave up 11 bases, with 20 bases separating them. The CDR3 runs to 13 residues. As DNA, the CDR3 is TGTGCCAGCACCACAGGCTCGGGAGCGGGGGCTTTCTTT. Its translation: CASTTGSGAGAFF.

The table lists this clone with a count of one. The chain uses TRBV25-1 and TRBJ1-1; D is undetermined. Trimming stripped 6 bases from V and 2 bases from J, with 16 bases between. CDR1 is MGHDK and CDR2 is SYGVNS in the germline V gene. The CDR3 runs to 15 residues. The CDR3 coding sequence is TGTGCCAGCAGAACTAGGACGGGTCCTAACACTGAAGCTTTCTTT. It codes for CASRTRTGPNTEAFF.